A single sample gave rise to the 9 T cell receptor beta chains below, sequenced in a study of shared clonotypes between healthy human individuals. Sequencing was performed with immunoSEQ multiplex PCR; in TCRdb, only in-frame clones are kept and a portion is missing. This sample has 500,000 or so clones; roughly 95% occur once, and the top ten carry about 0.064%. The sequenced sample was naive CD4+ T cells sorted from blood. The subset denotes: CD45RA+ positively selected. These receptors came from a woman in her thirties in good health.

V is TRBV7-9 and J is TRBJ1-2, with a tentative D call TRBD1 (5 bases). This CDR3 region has 14 residues. Trimming removed 9 bases from V and 3 bases from J, with 17 bases in between. CDR1 and CDR2 (germline): SEHNR, FQNEAQ (reference sequence). CDR3 region: CASTPSTADYGYTF. Written as DNA, the CDR3 is TGTGCCAGTACCCCTTCGACAGCCGACTATGGCTACACCTTC.

The chain is built from TRBV28 and TRBJ2-7; 7 bases match TRBD1. V was pared by 2 bases and J by 1 base, with 2 bases of the junction left unmatched. Germline CDR1 reads MDHEN; CDR2 reads SYDVKM. The length of the CDR3 is 14 residues. CDR3 nucleotide sequence: TGTGCCAGCAGTTTAGTGGGACAGTCCTACGAGCAGTACTTC. Translating gives CASSLVGQSYEQYF.

The CDR3 sequence is CASSEGLAGIYEQYF. The CDR3 DNA reads as TGCGCCAGCAGTGAGGGACTAGCGGGTATCTACGAGCAGTACTTC. The chain combines TRBV10-2 with TRBJ2-7, with TRBD2 matching 11 bases. Trimming cost V 2 bases and J 3 bases; bases outside gene matches: 3. The germline CDR1 and CDR2 sequences are WSHSY and SAAADI. The CDR3 length is 15 residues.

The chain joins TRBV19 to TRBJ1-1, with 7 nucleotides matching TRBD1. Germline assignment: CDR1 LNHDA and CDR2 SQIVND (reference sequence). The CDR3 runs 13 residues. V dropped 3 bases and J dropped 8; count of bases not matched to a gene: 6. CDR3 region: CASSIQGGGEAFF. DNA of the CDR3: TGTGCCAGTAGTATTCAAGGGGGCGGCGAAGCTTTCTTT.

The V call is TRBV2, the J call TRBJ2-1; D perhaps matches TRBD2 (6 bases). The germline CDR1 and CDR2 sequences are SNHLY and FYNNEI. V lost 5 bases, J lost 7 bases, and 12 bases lay in between. CDR3 length: 13 residues. Here the CDR3 DNA reads TGTGCCAGCAGTAGGGACTTCTCGAATGAGCAGTTCTTC. Protein sequence: CASSRDFSNEQFF.

The table lists this clone with a count of one. V and J are TRBV29-1 and TRBJ2-1; TRBD1 is a possible D gene (5 bases). From germline, CDR1 is SQVTM and CDR2 ANQGSEA. The CDR3 is made up of 14 amino acids. Trimming shortened V by 4 bases and J by 0 bases, and 10 bases separated the two germline ends. CDR3 bases: TGCAGCGTTGTGCGACAGATCTCCTACAATGAGCAGTTCTTC. Translating it yields CSVVRQISYNEQFF.

The V gene is TRBV19, the J gene TRBJ1-5; 7 bases agree with TRBD1. With V trimmed by 7 bases and J by 6 bases, 12 bases remained unmatched. The CDR3 has 15 amino acids. Per the germline V gene, CDR1 is LNHDA and CDR2 is SQIVND (reference sequence). CDR3 DNA: TGTGCCAGTACCCCCCGGGACAGTCGGAGTCAGCCCCAGCATTTT. It encodes CASTPRDSRSQPQHF.

The V gene is TRBV18, the J gene TRBJ1-2, with no clear D. The CDR3 length is 16 residues. V gave up 3 bases and J gave up 4 bases, with 18 bases separating them. Germline V gene lookup returns CDR1 KGHSH and CDR2 LQKENI. As DNA, the CDR3 is TGTGCCAGCTCACCGGGCGCGCAGATGATTTTCTATGGCTACACCTTC. Protein sequence: CASSPGAQMIFYGYTF.

This chain connects TRBV15 to TRBJ1-1; perhaps TRBD1 as D (5 bases). Germline lookup yields CDR1 LNHNV and CDR2 YYDKDF (reference sequence). Trimming stripped 3 bases from V and 5 bases from J, with 19 bases between. The CDR3 covers 16 residues. CDR3 in DNA: TGTGCCACCAGCAGCCGAGGGGTGGCTTGGGGAACTGAAGCTTTCTTT. It encodes CATSSRGVAWGTEAFF.